The T cell receptor (beta chain) under discussion was sequenced for a study of T cells in women clearing cervical HPV infection. For the study at large: Controls were women whose single incident HPV16 infection cleared within 12 months without precancer or cancer.

General observations from the study: CIN3+ cases had significantly higher TCR richness than controls; evenness did not differ.

Germline CDR1 SGHNT, CDR2 YENEEA. The V gene lost 2 bases and the J gene lost 8 bases, with 16 bases spanning the gap. The CDR3 extends over 15 amino acids. Produced via immunoSEQ multiplex PCR; TCRdb's table is partial and in-frame only. This sample's table reports some 30,000 clones. About this clone: Its cognate antigen is unknown. The CDR3 end is not reached by the read, which stops 3 residues before it; the germline J gene fills it in.

Specimen: blood buffy coat. This TCR was recovered from a woman aged 18 to 75 with a cervical HPV16 infection that either progressed to CIN3+ or cleared (not recorded which). J is TRBJ2-1 and V is TRBV11-3; D might be TRBD2 (7 bases). The CDR3: CASSLFGGQSDEQFF. The CDR3 bases that were read are TGTGCCAGCAGCTTATTCGGGGGGCAGTCCGATGAG.